Here is one T cell receptor beta chain with its context. The data are from a study of blood T cell repertoires in COVID-19. Whole-study context: Acute and convalescent COVID-19 samples came from the United States, Italy and Spain. PBMCs, B-cell-depleted T cells, or T cells were the source of the cDNA or gDNA that made up the material.

Trimming removed 0 bases from V and 5 bases from J; junction bases left unmatched: 5. Germline CDR1 and CDR2: SGHNT and YENEEA. CDR3 size: 16 residues. In terms of age and location, participants ranged from roughly 18 to 90 years and lived in fewer than 30 US areas. Researchers sorted participants into cohorts using their self-reported clinical history. The protocol was immunoSEQ multiplex PCR, while the TCRdb copy is restricted to in-frame clones and leaves out a portion. The sample records fewer than 250,000 clones, approximately 86% being singletons. The chain uses TRBV11-3 and TRBJ2-1; 9 bases are a match to TRBD2. The receptor was isolated from a woman between 40 and 50 years old with acute COVID-19. Specimen: PBMCs or T cells enriched from blood (not recorded which). For the CDR3, the DNA is TGTGCCAGCAGCTTAGATCAAGGACTAGCGAACAATGAGCAGTTCTTC. Its protein product is CASSLDQGLANNEQFF.